This T cell receptor (beta chain) derives from a study of control samples from healthy donors and cancer patients. Germline V gene data show CDR1 as MGHRA and CDR2 as YSYEKL. This CDR3 has 16 amino acids. TCRdb's copy holds only in-frame clones and misses some; the assay was immunoSEQ multiplex PCR. The sample comprises around 70,000 clones, approximately 87% of which are singletons, and under 3% rests with the top ten. To note about this clone: Relative to the germline gene, one junction end is altered; a read error may explain this.

This receptor was identified in a woman in her forties or fifties with head and neck cancer. The genes are TRBV4-1 and TRBJ2-3; 7 nucleotides align to TRBD1. Sequencing used PBMCs. The CDR3: CARSRPDRAPADTQYF. CDR3 bases: TGCGCCCGCAGCCGACCTGACAGGGCACCGGCAGATACGCAGTATTTT.